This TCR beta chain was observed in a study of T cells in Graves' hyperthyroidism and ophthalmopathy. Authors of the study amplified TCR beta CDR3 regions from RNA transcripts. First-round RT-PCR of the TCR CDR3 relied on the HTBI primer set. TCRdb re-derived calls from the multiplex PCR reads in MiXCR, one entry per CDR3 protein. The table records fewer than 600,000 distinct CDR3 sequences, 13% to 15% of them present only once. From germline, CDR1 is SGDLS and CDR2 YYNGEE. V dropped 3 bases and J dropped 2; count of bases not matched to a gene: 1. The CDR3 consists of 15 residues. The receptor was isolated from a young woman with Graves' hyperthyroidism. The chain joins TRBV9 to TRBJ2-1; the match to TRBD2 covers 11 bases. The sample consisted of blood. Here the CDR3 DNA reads TGTGCCAGCAGCGAACTAGCGGGAGCCTACAATGAGCAGTTCTTC. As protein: CASSELAGAYNEQFF.